Detailed here is one T cell receptor beta chain. The data are from a study of control samples from healthy donors and cancer patients. Germline CDR1 reads LNHDA; CDR2 reads SQIVND (reference sequence). This CDR3 has 18 amino acids. V shed 6 bases and J 1 base; nucleotides not matched to a gene: 13. This table comes from immunoSEQ multiplex PCR, and its TCRdb copy is limited to in-frame clones, with some not included. Found here are 150,000 to 200,000 clones, around 90% of them singletons; the top ten hold 9.5% to 15%. The rearrangement uses TRBV19 and TRBJ1-5; the match to TRBD1 covers 9 bases. Sequencing was carried out using blood. The TCR was taken from a man under 40 in good health. DNA for the CDR3: TGTGCCAGTAGCCCCTCTTCACAGGGGGCGGGCAGCAATCAGCCCCAGCATTTT. Its protein is CASSPSSQGAGSNQPQHF. The full variable domain, completed using reference TRBV19 and TRBJ1-5, is DGGITQSPKYLFRKEGQNVTLSCEQNLNHDAMYWYRQDPGQGLRLIYYSQIVNDFQKGDIAEGYSVSREKKESFPLTVTSAQKNPTAFYLCASSPSSQGAGSNQPQHFGDGTRLSIL.